These 14 T cell receptor beta chains share one sample of origin, sequenced in a study of blood T cells in healthy people across ages. Together with a sample-barcoded 5' primer, a J-beta primer mix was included in a second PCR lasting about 6 to 11 cycles. TCRdb reprocessed the 5' RACE reads via MiXCR and lists one record per CDR3 protein. There are 550,000 to 650,000 distinct CDR3 sequences in the sample; about 28% occur only once, and 3% to 4% lies in the top ten. These same records also appear under a second study, on T cells of mothers and their children.

The specimen was blood. These receptor sequences come from a boy aged 2 to 9 in good health.

The rearrangement joins TRBV20-1 to TRBJ2-5; D possibly corresponds to TRBD2 (6 bases). The end of the DNA aligns better with TRBJ2-7, so the J call may be wrong. The CDR3 is 16 residues long. The germline gives CDR1 DFQATT, CDR2 SNEGSKA (reference sequence). CDR3 amino acids: CSARLDGGALPYEQYF. The CDR3 nucleotides read TGCAGTGCTAGATTAGATGGCGGGGCTCTCCCCTACGAGCAGTACTTC.

This clonotype occurred a few times. The chain uses TRBV3-1 and TRBJ2-3, with 10 bases identical to TRBD1. Germline CDR1 reads LGHDT; CDR2 reads YNNKEL (reference sequence). The CDR3 runs 16 residues. V trimming: 2 bases; J trimming: 3 bases; junction bases outside the gene matches: 5. The DNA for the CDR3 is TGTGCCAGCAGCCAAAAGGACAGGGGGAGGACAGATACGCAGTATTTT. Amino acid sequence: CASSQKDRGRTDTQYF.

This clonotype was seen a few times. This rearrangement joins TRBV14 to TRBJ2-5; 7 nucleotides agree with TRBD2. Unmatched junction bases numbered 4, after V lost 2 bases and J lost 4 bases. The CDR3 length is 14 residues. Germline V lookup: CDR1 SGHDN, CDR2 FVKESK. CDR3 in DNA: TGTGCCAGCAGCCAACGGGACTACCTAGAGACCCAGTACTTC. Protein product: CASSQRDYLETQYF.

The genes are TRBV10-3 and TRBJ2-3, with D possibly matching TRBD1 (5 bases). Trimming took off 6 bases at V and 5 bases at J, with 9 bases between the two ends. Germline CDR1 reads ENHRY; CDR2 reads SYGVKD. This CDR3 has 12 residues. CDR3 region: CAIRGQGDTQYF. DNA for the CDR3: TGTGCCATCAGGGGGCAGGGAGATACGCAGTATTTT.

This clonotype was counted a few times. One end of the junction fails to match germline, which may point to a read error. This rearrangement joins TRBV20-1 to TRBJ2-7; TRBD2 agrees at 11 bases. CDR1 and CDR2 (germline): DFQATT, SNEGSKA (reference sequence). CDR3 length: 15 amino acids. CDR3 residues: CSARGGTSGRYEQYF. The DNA of the CDR3 is TGCAGCGCTAGAGGGGGGACTAGCGGAAGGTACGAGCAGTACTTC.

The chain combines TRBV20-1 with TRBJ2-3; possible D gene TRBD2, 7 bases. CDR3 length: 14 amino acids. CDR1 is DFQATT and CDR2 is SNEGSKA in the germline V gene (reference sequence). V lost 4 bases and J lost 6, with 17 bases in between. CDR3 coding DNA: TGCAGTGCTAAAGGGGGGGGCGGAGTGGATACGCAGTATTTT. As protein: CSAKGGGGVDTQYF.

This clonotype was detected only a few times. The junction and the germline gene differ at one end; a read error may be behind it. The gene calls are TRBV6-5 and TRBJ2-1; 7 bases are shared with TRBD1. Germline V gene lookup returns CDR1 MNHEY and CDR2 SVGAGI. The CDR3 totals 14 residues. CDR3 sequence reads: CARSFGRGGDEQFF. The CDR3 coding sequence is TGTGCCCGCAGTTTCGGCCGAGGGGGCGATGAGCAGTTCTTC.

This rearrangement joins TRBV30 to TRBJ1-2; D possibly corresponds to TRBD1 (6 bases). Germline loops: CDR1 GTSNPN, CDR2 SVGIG (reference sequence). The CDR3 is 13 amino acids. This chain's CDR3 is CALQQGSSYGYTF. Here the CDR3 DNA reads TGTGCTTTGCAACAGGGCTCTTCCTATGGCTACACCTTC.

The chain couples TRBV6-5 to TRBJ2-1, with D possibly TRBD1 on 7 matching bases. This CDR3 has 17 residues. The V gene lost 0 bases and the J gene lost 3 bases, with 15 bases spanning the gap. Germline V lookup: CDR1 MNHEY, CDR2 SVGAGI. This chain's CDR3 is CASSYSPLRGVYNEQFF. CDR3 coding DNA: TGTGCCAGCAGTTACTCCCCACTCAGGGGGGTCTACAATGAGCAGTTCTTC.

The chain couples TRBV7-9 to TRBJ2-7, with a tentative D call TRBD2 (5 bases). The CDR3 length is 14 residues. The ends were cut back, 0 bases at V and 5 bases at J, with 11 bases in the middle. Germline CDR1 is SEHNR and CDR2 is FQNEAQ (reference sequence). The CDR3 protein is CASSLAGAKHEQYF. The CDR3 region has the DNA TGTGCCAGCAGCTTAGCGGGAGCGAAACACGAGCAGTACTTC.

This clonotype was observed a single time. The CDR3: CAIRTAQRGNEQFF. CDR3 nucleotide sequence: TGTGCCATCAGGACGGCCCAGCGCGGCAATGAGCAGTTCTTC. This chain connects TRBV10-3 to TRBJ2-1, with no clear D. The ends were cut back, 6 bases at V and 6 bases at J, with 15 bases in the middle. Germline V lookup: CDR1 ENHRY, CDR2 SYGVKD. The CDR3 loop spans 14 amino acids.

The gene calls are TRBV7-9 and TRBJ1-1; no clear D gene. V was shortened by 6 bases and J by 1 base, with 9 bases between the two germline ends. CDR1 is SEHNR, CDR2 FQNEAQ, per germline (reference sequence). The CDR3 contains 13 residues. The CDR3 spells CASRRNGNTEAFF. In DNA, the CDR3 is TGTGCCAGCAGGCGGAACGGGAACACTGAAGCTTTCTTT.

This clonotype was observed a handful of times. The rearrangement uses TRBV25-1 and TRBJ1-2; no clear D gene. This CDR3 has 15 amino acids. The V end lost 2 bases, the J end lost 6 bases, and 16 bases lay between the germline ends. Per the germline V gene, CDR1 is MGHDK and CDR2 is SYGVNS. The CDR3 nucleotides read TGTGCCAGCAGTGAACTTATGGATCTCCCTAATGGCTACACCTTC. Its protein is CASSELMDLPNGYTF.

CDR3 sequence (DNA): TGTGCCAGCAGCCAAGGCGGGTTCTCCTACAATGAGCAGTTCTTC. Translated, it gives CASSQGGFSYNEQFF. This chain links TRBV3-1 with TRBJ2-1; D is perhaps TRBD2 (5 bases). CDR3 length: 15 residues. Germline assignment: CDR1 LGHDT and CDR2 YNNKEL (reference sequence). V lost 1 base, J lost 0 bases, and 7 bases lay in between.